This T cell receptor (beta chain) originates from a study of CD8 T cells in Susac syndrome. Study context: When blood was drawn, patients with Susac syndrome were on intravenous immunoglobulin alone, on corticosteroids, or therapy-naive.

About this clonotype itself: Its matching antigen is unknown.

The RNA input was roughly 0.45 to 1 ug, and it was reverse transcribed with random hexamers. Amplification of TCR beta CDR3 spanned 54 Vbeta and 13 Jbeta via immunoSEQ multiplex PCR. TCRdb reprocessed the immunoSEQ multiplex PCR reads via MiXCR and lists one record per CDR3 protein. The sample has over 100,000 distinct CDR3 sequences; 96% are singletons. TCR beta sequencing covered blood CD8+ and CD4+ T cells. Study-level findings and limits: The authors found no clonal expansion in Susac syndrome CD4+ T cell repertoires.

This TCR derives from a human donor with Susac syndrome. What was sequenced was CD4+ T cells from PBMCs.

Here the CDR3 DNA reads TGTGCCATCAGTGGAATACTAGCGGGAGTCGAGCAGTTCTTC. It encodes CAISGILAGVEQFF. V gene TRBV10-3 combines with J gene TRBJ2-1, with 11 nucleotides matching TRBD2. Germline loops: CDR1 ENHRY, CDR2 SYGVKD. V was clipped by 4 bases and J by 10 bases; unmatched bases: 6. CDR3 size: 14 residues.